This entry describes one T cell receptor (beta chain). V lost 2 bases and J 5 bases, leaving 6 bases between the germline ends. The CDR3 consists of 12 residues. The V gene's germline CDR1 is MNHEY and CDR2 SVGAGI. The data were taken from a study of blood T cells in healthy people across ages. For the second PCR, which ran for roughly 6 to 12 cycles, a sample-barcoded 5' primer and a J-beta primer mix were used. TCRdb processed the 5' RACE reads anew with MiXCR; each CDR3 protein has one entry. This sample has roughly 1,500,000 distinct CDR3 sequences, with 40% to 50% found just once. This rearrangement joins TRBV6-5 to TRBJ1-1; no clear D gene. The TCR sequence derives from a woman between 18 and 29 years old in good health. Input material: blood. The CDR3 loop reads CASSYPETEAFF. The CDR3 nucleotides read TGTGCCAGCAGTTACCCGGAAACTGAAGCTTTCTTT.